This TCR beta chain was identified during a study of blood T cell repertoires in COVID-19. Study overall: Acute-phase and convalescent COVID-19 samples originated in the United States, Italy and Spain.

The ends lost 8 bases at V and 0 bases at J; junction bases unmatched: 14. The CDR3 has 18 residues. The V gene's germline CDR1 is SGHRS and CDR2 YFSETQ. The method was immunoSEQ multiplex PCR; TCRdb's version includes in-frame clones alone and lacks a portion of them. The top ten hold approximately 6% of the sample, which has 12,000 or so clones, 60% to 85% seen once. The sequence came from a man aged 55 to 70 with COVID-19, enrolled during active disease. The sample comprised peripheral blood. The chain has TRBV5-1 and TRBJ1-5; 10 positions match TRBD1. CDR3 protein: CASWGSGTGVYSNQPQHF. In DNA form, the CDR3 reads TGCGCCAGTTGGGGGTCCGGGACAGGGGTTTATAGCAATCAGCCCCAGCATTTT.